The 7 T cell receptor beta chains reported below all come from one sample, sequenced in a study of spatial heterogeneity in lung cancer (dated by TCRdb to the late 2010s). This specimen's time point label, interpreted: sample taken at primary tumor resection. TCR sequencing used whole RNA extracted from tumor and nontumor lung tissue, or from cryopreserved PBMC samples, without cell sorting. The receptor library was made with 5' RACE. Sequencing took place on a NextSeq 500. TCRdb reworked the public reads: Q25 trimming with fastp, MiXCR clone assembly, productive beta chains retained. Records with the same CDR3 protein are collapsed into one entry carrying the most frequent genes and DNA. This sample holds under 40,000 distinct CDR3 sequences; around 5.5% were observed only once. The top ten clones comprise 25% of the sample. The sample in question was PBMCs, obtained at surgery. The receptors derive from a female donor with early-stage non-small cell lung cancer.

This clonotype showed up just a few times. The chain is built from TRBV19 and TRBJ2-2; tentative D call: TRBD1 (6 bases). The germline V gene encodes CDR1 LNHDA and CDR2 SQIVND (reference sequence). The CDR3 is 11 amino acids. V dropped 8 bases and J dropped 9 bases, with 10 bases sitting between them. The CDR3 here is CASAGDRELFF. CDR3 nucleotide sequence: TGTGCCAGTGCAGGGGATAGGGAGCTGTTTTTT.

This clonotype was observed a handful of times. The rearrangement uses TRBV19 and TRBJ2-3; 7 positions match TRBD2. V lost 11 bases to trimming and J lost 0 bases; unmatched junction nucleotides: 5. In germline, CDR1 is LNHDA, CDR2 SQIVND (reference sequence). This CDR3 spans 13 amino acids. CDR3 in DNA: TGTGCCGGGTCTAGCGGAAGCACAGATACGCAGTATTTT. Its protein is CAGSSGSTDTQYF.

The sample holds many counts of this clonotype. The chain uses TRBV7-2 and TRBJ1-1; 9 nucleotides agree with TRBD1. Germline CDR1 and CDR2: SGHTA and FQGNSA. Trimming cost V 5 bases and J 0 bases; bases outside gene matches: 19. This CDR3 has 20 residues. The CDR3 nucleotides read TGTGCCAGCAGCCCTACTTATTGGGGGACAGGGCTACTTATGAACACTGAAGCTTTCTTT. Translation gives CASSPTYWGTGLLMNTEAFF. The full variable domain, with the rest looked up from reference TRBV7-2 and TRBJ1-1, is GAGVSQSPSNKVTEKGKDVELRCDPISGHTALYWYRQSLGQGLEFLIYFQGNSAPDKSGLPSDRFSAERTGGSVSTLTIQRTQQEDSAVYLCASSPTYWGTGLLMNTEAFFGQGTRLTVV.

The sample holds many counts of this clonotype. The chain carries TRBV4-1 and TRBJ2-5, with D possibly matching TRBD2 (6 bases). Per the germline V gene, CDR1 is MGHRA and CDR2 is YSYEKL. The CDR3 runs to 14 residues. Trimming removed 0 bases from V and 5 bases from J, with 10 bases in between. This CDR3 reads CASSQDGGRETQYF. In nucleotides, the CDR3 is TGCGCCAGCAGCCAAGATGGAGGGAGGGAGACCCAGTACTTC.

The chain employs TRBV12-3 or TRBV12-4 and TRBJ2-3; D possibly matches TRBD1 or TRBD2 (5 bases each). Trimming stripped 6 bases from V and 3 bases from J, with 13 bases between. CDR3 length: 14 residues. The CDR3 nucleotides read TGTGCCAGCAGGGGACCCCAGGATACAGATACGCAGTATTTT. This encodes CASRGPQDTDTQYF.

This clonotype was found many times. V and J are TRBV6-5 and TRBJ1-2; D unclear. The V and J ends lost 2 bases and 1 base respectively, with 8 bases between them. The CDR3 is 14 amino acids. Per the germline V gene, CDR1 is MNHEY and CDR2 is SVGAGI. CDR3 loop: CASSYEPGNYGYTF. The CDR3 bases are TGTGCCAGCAGTTACGAACCCGGTAACTATGGCTACACCTTC.

This clonotype was counted a few times. This chain uses TRBV29-1 with TRBJ2-1; TRBD2 aligns across 13 bases. Germline V gives CDR1 SQVTM, CDR2 ANQGSEA. V shed 4 bases and J 6 bases; nucleotides not matched to a gene: 6. The CDR3 is 15 residues long. CDR3 sequence: CSVGVLAGGPNEQFF. CDR3 bases: TGCAGCGTTGGGGTACTAGCGGGGGGGCCCAATGAGCAGTTCTTC.